This T cell receptor beta chain was obtained from a study of TIL therapy for anti-PD-1-resistant metastatic lung cancer (dated by TCRdb to the early 2020s). As for the study more broadly: Tumors were harvested before any PD-1/PD-L1 blockade; patients then received nivolumab, and those progressing received lymphodepletion, expanded TIL infusion and IL-2. Among the enrolled patients, the median age was approximately 49 years (range roughly 35-75), and the median tumor PD-L1 proportion score was roughly 6%. Most of the cohort had lung adenocarcinoma, including four EGFR-mutant tumors and two ALK-rearranged tumors, and half of the patients were either current or former smokers. A median non-synonymous tumor mutation burden of approximately 1.4 mutations per megabase was determined across the cohort by whole-exome sequencing. T cell receptor beta sequencing of tumor and peripheral blood served to follow clonotypes across the tumor, the expanded TIL product, and serial blood samples. Overall study outcomes, separate from this receptor: The cohort was highly selected, including more treatment-naive, never-smoker and oncogene-addicted patients than is typical, which limits generalizability. The study protocol defined all tumor marker inferences as exploratory. Infused TIL clonotypes partially replaced the baseline peripheral repertoire then decayed over months, with no apparent association between persistence and response.

TCR beta CDR3 regions were amplified from genomic DNA with the immunoSEQ v3 hsTCRB kit using bias-controlled multiplex PCR. TCR libraries were sequenced on an Illumina NextSeq 500 to 2 million to 2.5 million read pairs for survey level or about 5-6.5 million for deep level. The authors processed their data as follows. V, D and J genes were assigned, non-productive sequences were removed, and clonality was reported by immunoSEQ Analyzer software. Repertoires were compared by productive Simpson clonality and by the Morisita overlap index of productive TRB rearrangements between infused TIL and blood. Absolute clonotype counts in blood were estimated by multiplying the lymphocyte count by the CD3+ fraction and by the productive frequency of the clone. TCRdb's version of the immuneACCESS table is confined to in-frame rearrangements and falls short of the full clone set. An unresolved V gene accounts for under half of the shortfall where checked; the remainder is of unknown origin. Clone size and V and J calls were adopted from that table, with D and trimming inferred from the DNA. Recorded for this sample are 30,000 to 45,000 clones; roughly 80% of them occurred a single time. The top ten clones comprise 4.5% to 7% of the sample.

For this clone: The specificity of this receptor is unknown. Base quality data are lacking; no much larger clone is found one base away.

What this sample's time point label stands for: pre-treatment sample, taken before nivolumab and TIL therapy. Adults with stage 4 NSCLC were enrolled from late 2017 to early 2020 in a dual-center phase I trial. Samples were obtained from a single-arm, open-label phase I trial in which tumor-infiltrating lymphocyte therapy with nivolumab was evaluated in advanced non-small cell lung cancer. Blood mononuclear cells from EDTA tubes were separated on a Ficoll gradient and snap-frozen as pellets, and DNA was extracted from the cells using a Qiagen mini-prep kit. Here the sequenced sample was blood, taken at baseline. This receptor was identified in a person aged 25-85 years with non-small cell lung cancer.

The DNA is TGTGCCAGCAGTACCGGGACTGGAGGGGAGACCCAGTACTTC. It specifies CASSTGTGGETQYF. The sequence joins TRBV6-1 to TRBJ2-5; TRBD2 is a weak D gene call, 6 bases matching. The CDR3 contains 14 residues, cysteine and phenylalanine counted. CDR3 DNA is the only sequence kept; it has 42 bases, read in frame from the first base. The germline V gene provides CDR1 MNHNS and CDR2 SASEGT. V drops 5 bases and J drops 5 bases, leaving 15 bases in between.